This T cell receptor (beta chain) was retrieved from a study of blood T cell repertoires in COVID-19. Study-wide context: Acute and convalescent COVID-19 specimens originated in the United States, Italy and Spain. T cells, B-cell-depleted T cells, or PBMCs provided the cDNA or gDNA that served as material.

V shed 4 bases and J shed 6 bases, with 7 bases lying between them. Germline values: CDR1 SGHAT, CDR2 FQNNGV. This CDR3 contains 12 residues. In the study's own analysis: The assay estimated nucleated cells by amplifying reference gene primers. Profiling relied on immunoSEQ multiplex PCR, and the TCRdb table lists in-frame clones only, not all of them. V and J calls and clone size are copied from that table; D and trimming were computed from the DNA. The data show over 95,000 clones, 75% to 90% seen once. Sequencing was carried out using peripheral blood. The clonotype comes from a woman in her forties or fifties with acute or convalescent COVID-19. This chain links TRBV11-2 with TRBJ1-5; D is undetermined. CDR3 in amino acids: CASSSTGQPQHF. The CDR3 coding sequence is TGTGCCAGCAGCTCGACGGGTCAGCCCCAGCATTTT. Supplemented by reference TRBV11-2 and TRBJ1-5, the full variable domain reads EAGVAQSPRYKIIEKRQSVAFWCNPISGHATLYWYQQILGQGPKLLIQFQNNGVVDDSQLPKDRFSAERLKGVDSTLKIQPAKLEDSAVYLCASSSTGQPQHFGDGTRLSIL.